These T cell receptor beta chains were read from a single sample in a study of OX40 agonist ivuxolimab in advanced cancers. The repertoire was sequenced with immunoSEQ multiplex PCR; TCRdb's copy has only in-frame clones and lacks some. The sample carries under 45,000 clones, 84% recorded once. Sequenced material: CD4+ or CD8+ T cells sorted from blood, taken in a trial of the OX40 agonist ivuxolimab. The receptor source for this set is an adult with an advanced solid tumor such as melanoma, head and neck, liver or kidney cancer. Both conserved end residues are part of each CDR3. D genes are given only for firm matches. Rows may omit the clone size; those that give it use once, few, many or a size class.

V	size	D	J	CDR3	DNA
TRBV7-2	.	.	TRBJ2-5	CASSPLETQYF	TGTGCCAGCAGCCCCCTAGAGACCCAGTACTTC
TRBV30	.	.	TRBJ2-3	CAWSRGRSTDTQYF	TGTGCCTGGAGTCGTGGCAGGAGCACAGATACGCAGTATTTT
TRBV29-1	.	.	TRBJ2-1	CSVVPDNEQFF	TGCAGCGTTGTCCCTGACAATGAGCAGTTCTTC
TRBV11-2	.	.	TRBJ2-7	CASRKVSSYEQYF	TGTGCCAGCAGAAAAGTAAGCTCCTACGAGCAGTACTTC
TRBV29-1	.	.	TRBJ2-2	CSVAMTRGGTGELFF	TGCAGCGTTGCGATGACAAGGGGCGGCACCGGGGAGCTGTTTTTT
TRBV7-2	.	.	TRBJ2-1	CASSFFTDSYNEQFF	TGTGCCAGCAGCTTTTTTACTGACTCCTACAATGAGCAGTTCTTC
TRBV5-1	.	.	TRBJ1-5	CASSLDPDQPQHF	TGCGCCAGCAGCTTGGACCCCGATCAGCCCCAGCATTTT
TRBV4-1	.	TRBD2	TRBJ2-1	CASSSSGSGGFNEQFF	TGCGCCAGCAGCAGTTCTGGGAGCGGGGGGTTCAATGAGCAGTTCTTC
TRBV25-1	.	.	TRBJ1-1	CASSEGQVNTEAFF	TGTGCCAGCAGTGAGGGGCAGGTAAACACTGAAGCTTTCTTT
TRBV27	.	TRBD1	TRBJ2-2	CASSGQGSALAGELFF	TGTGCCAGTTCCGGACAGGGCTCTGCCCTCGCCGGGGAGCTGTTTTTT
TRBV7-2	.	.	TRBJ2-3	CASSLVGLQTDTQYF	TGTGCCAGCAGCTTAGTGGGACTCCAAACAGATACGCAGTATTTT
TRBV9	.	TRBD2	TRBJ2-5	CASSVARAGGGAPSETQYF	TGTGCCAGCAGCGTAGCTCGGGCCGGCGGGGGGGCCCCTAGTGAGACCCAGTACTTC
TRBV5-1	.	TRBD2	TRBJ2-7	CASSPTSGTSEQYF	TGCGCCAGCAGCCCGACTAGCGGCACGTCGGAGCAGTACTTC
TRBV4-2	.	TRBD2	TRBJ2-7	CASSQVGGGGSDEQYF	TGTGCCAGCAGCCAAGTTGGGGGCGGGGGGAGCGACGAGCAGTACTTC
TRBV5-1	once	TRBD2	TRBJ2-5	CASSGSSGQETQYF	TGCGCCAGCAGCGGTTCTAGCGGCCAAGAGACCCAGTACTTC
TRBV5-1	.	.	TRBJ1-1	CASSLGQPGATEAFF	TGCGCCAGCAGCTTGGGACAGCCGGGTGCCACTGAAGCTTTCTTT
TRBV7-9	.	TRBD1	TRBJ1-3	CASSSTGQGPGNTIYF	TGTGCCAGCAGCTCAACGGGACAGGGGCCCGGAAACACCATATATTTT